This T cell receptor beta chain was captured by sequencing in a study of shared clonotypes between healthy human individuals. Whole-study results and caveats: Larger richness was generally estimated for naive than memory subsets.

V shed 6 bases and J 2 bases; nucleotides not matched to a gene: 6. The CDR3 spans 15 residues. Germline lookup yields CDR1 ENHRY and CDR2 SYGVKD. Points on this clone: What it binds is unknown.

The assay was immunoSEQ multiplex PCR, and TCRdb's table has in-frame clones only and misses some. Of about 1 million clones in the sample, about 75% were seen once. Healthy HIV-negative adults with no recent acute infections or vaccinations were recruited as donors. Material: memory CD4+ T cells sorted from blood. Subset specified: CD45RA-negative fraction. The clonotype was recovered from a man between 18 and 35 years old in good health. The chain carries TRBV10-3 and TRBJ2-3, with 9 bases lining up with TRBD2. This CDR3 is CAIRTGLAPTDTQYF. CDR3 DNA sequence: TGTGCCATCAGAACGGGACTAGCACCCACAGATACGCAGTATTTT.